One and the same sample provided the 28 T cell receptor beta chains below, sequenced in a study of cytomegalovirus exposure and HLA in healthy donors (dated by TCRdb to the late 2010s). Library generation was performed with the immunoSEQ multiplex PCR assay. For the multiplex PCR, a mixture combining 60 forward primers for TCR Vbeta segments and 13 reverse primers for TCR Jbeta segments was used. TCRdb limited this immuneACCESS table to in-frame rearrangements with V and J called. A share of clones is missing; checked studies link under half to unresolved V genes, and the rest is unexplained. This sample gives 150,000 to 200,000 clones in total; 84% of them show up just once. In total, the top ten clones hold around 6% of the sample. The sample consisted of PBMCs. The receptors were sampled from a man aged 50-59 years in good health and CMV-seropositive.

The chain recombines TRBV27 with TRBJ2-1, with 7 nucleotides matching TRBD2. The CDR3 has 12 residues. Germline trimming cut 6 bases from V and 10 bases from J; bases unmatched to any gene: 6. Looked up from germline, CDR1 is MNHEY and CDR2 is SMNVEV (reference sequence). For the CDR3, the DNA is TGTGCCAGCAGAGGGTTGGGACTAGAGCAGTTCTTC. Amino acid sequence: CASRGLGLEQFF.

This chain connects TRBV19 to TRBJ1-5; D perhaps matches TRBD1 (6 bases). With 4 bases removed from V and 9 bases from J, the gap between germline ends came to 16 bases. CDR3 length: 14 residues. Germline lookup yields CDR1 LNHDA and CDR2 SQIVND (reference sequence). CDR3 DNA: TGTGCCAGTAGTACAACAGGGTTGAGGTGGCCCCAGCATTTT. Amino acid sequence: CASSTTGLRWPQHF.

A note on this clone: The junction differs from germline at one of its ends, possibly a read error. The chain combines TRBV7-9 with TRBJ2-7; TRBD1 aligns across 7 bases. Per the germline V gene, CDR1 is SEHNR and CDR2 is FQNEAQ (reference sequence). CDR3 length: 14 amino acids. This CDR3 reads CSSSVENRGGEQYF. The CDR3 DNA reads as TGTTCCAGCAGCGTCGAGAACAGGGGCGGGGAGCAGTACTTC.

This chain uses TRBV4-1 with TRBJ2-7, with TRBD1 matching over 9 bases. V shed 1 base and J 4 bases; nucleotides not matched to a gene: 5. Germline CDR1 is MGHRA and CDR2 is YSYEKL. CDR3 length: 15 residues. The DNA for the CDR3 is TGCGCCAGCAGCCAAGGACAGGGGGTTTCGTACGAGCAGTACTTC. It codes for CASSQGQGVSYEQYF.

The chain employs TRBV18 and TRBJ2-7; D possibly corresponds to TRBD2 (6 bases). Trimming shortened V by 1 base and J by 4 bases, and 11 bases separated the two germline ends. The CDR3 is made up of 14 amino acids. Germline lookup yields CDR1 KGHSH and CDR2 LQKENI. CDR3: CASSPRGAGYEQYF. The CDR3 DNA sequence: TGTGCCAGCTCACCACGCGGGGCAGGGTACGAGCAGTACTTC.

The V gene is TRBV30, the J gene TRBJ1-3; a possible D gene is TRBD1 (6 bases). This CDR3 is 15 amino acids long. Germline-derived CDR1 and CDR2 are GTSNPN and SVGIG (reference sequence). The V end was cut by 2 bases, the J end by 1 base, with 12 bases between. In DNA form, the CDR3 reads TGTGCCTGGAGTAGGGGAACAGGGTCTGGAAACACCATATATTTT. Residues: CAWSRGTGSGNTIYF.

This clone occurred a few times. The gene calls are TRBV29-1 and TRBJ2-3; TRBD2 agrees at 8 bases. Germline-derived CDR1 and CDR2 are SQVTM and ANQGSEA. V shed 8 bases and J 0 bases; nucleotides not matched to a gene: 10. CDR3 size: 15 residues. The CDR3, as DNA: TGCAGCTTAGCGGGAATACCCCCTAGCACAGATACGCAGTATTTT. The encoded protein is CSLAGIPPSTDTQYF.

CDR3 residues: CASSLESPGYYGYTF. Here the CDR3 DNA reads TGTGCCAGCAGCTTAGAGTCCCCGGGGTACTATGGCTACACCTTC. The genes are TRBV7-8 and TRBJ1-2; D is undetermined. Germline CDR1 and CDR2: SGHVS and FQNEAQ. V lost 1 base to trimming and J lost 3 bases, with 12 bases between them. The CDR3 runs to 15 residues.

A remark on this clone: One end of the junction does not line up with germline, which may come from a read error. The chain links TRBV7-9 to TRBJ2-3; no definite D call. In germline, CDR1 is SEHNR, CDR2 FQNEAQ (reference sequence). The CDR3 loop spans 11 amino acids. CDR3 in DNA: TGTTCCAGCGTTGCGTCAGATACGCAGTATTTT. Residues: CSSVASDTQYF. The full variable domain, with the rest looked up from reference TRBV7-9 and TRBJ2-3, is DTGVSQNPRHKITKRGQNVTFRCDPISEHNRLYWYRQTLGQGPEFLTYFQNEAQLEKSRLLSDRFSAERPKGSFSTLEIQRTEQGDSAMYLCSSVASDTQYFGPGTRLTVL.

This clone is a singleton in its sample. This chain links TRBV9 with TRBJ1-2; TRBD1 aligns across 11 bases. This CDR3 comprises 15 residues. Germline V lookup: CDR1 SGDLS, CDR2 YYNGEE. Trimming cost V 0 bases and J 7 bases; bases outside gene matches: 5. CDR3 coding DNA: TGTGCCAGCAGCGTAGAGGGACAGGGGGGACGTGGCTACACCTTC. Its protein is CASSVEGQGGRGYTF.

V usage is TRBV27 and J usage is TRBJ1-1; 7 nucleotides agree with TRBD1. The CDR3 sequence is 15 residues long. Trimming took 0 bases from V and 7 from J; bases not matched to a gene: 8. Germline CDR1 MNHEY, CDR2 SMNVEV (reference sequence). CDR3 bases: TGTGCCAGCAGTTTATCAGGGGGCGGTTTGGGTGAAGCTTTCTTT. It encodes CASSLSGGGLGEAFF.

V is TRBV7-9 and J is TRBJ2-7; TRBD1 is a possible D gene (7 bases). Per the germline V gene, CDR1 is SEHNR and CDR2 is FQNEAQ (reference sequence). V lost 5 bases to trimming and J lost 6 bases, with 20 bases between them. CDR3 length equals 15 residues. For the CDR3, the DNA is TGTGCCAGCAGCCCCAGGGGGGTCTCAGGGTTCGAGCAGTACTTC. Translated, it gives CASSPRGVSGFEQYF.

The genes are TRBV5-6 and TRBJ2-7, with 7 bases matching TRBD1. Germline V gives CDR1 SGHDT, CDR2 YYEEEE. The V gene end was trimmed by 4 bases and the J gene end by 2 bases; junction bases not matched to a gene: 9. This CDR3 comprises 15 residues. CDR3 sequence (DNA): TGTGCCAGCAGCACCCCGGGACAGCAAGCCTACGAGCAGTACTTC. The encoded protein is CASSTPGQQAYEQYF.

The CDR3 is CASSSGQGGEGTF. The CDR3 DNA is TGTGCCAGCAGTTCGGGACAGGGGGGAGAGGGCACCTTC. The chain carries TRBV27 and TRBJ1-2, with 11 positions matching TRBD1. Trimming at V came to 4 bases and at J to 13 bases, leaving 8 bases not matched to a gene. The CDR3 length is 13 residues. Per the germline V gene, CDR1 is MNHEY and CDR2 is SMNVEV (reference sequence).

For this clone: Likely a read error: the CDR3 ends without its conserved phenylalanine or tryptophan. No DNA is shown, since the ends of the CDR3 on it are uncertain; the CDR3 is the one TCRdb lists. The chain couples TRBV12-1 to TRBJ1-2; no DNA check was done on the table's D call, TRBD1. TRBV12-1 is deemed a pseudogene. The CDR3 has 12 residues if both end residues are counted. The CDR3 region is CASSSPDRGRLA.

This chain links TRBV5-6 with TRBJ2-1; D is ambiguous. CDR1 is SGHDT, CDR2 YYEEEE, per germline. V was pared by 0 bases and J by 4 bases, with 8 bases between. This CDR3 region has 14 residues. In DNA, the CDR3 is TGTGCCAGCAGCTTGGTCGCAGTTTACAATGAGCAGTTCTTC. The encoded protein is CASSLVAVYNEQFF.

CDR3 in amino acids: CASSVSFGQRQETQYF. The CDR3 DNA reads TGTGCCAGCAGCGTTTCGTTCGGACAGCGCCAAGAGACCCAGTACTTC. This rearrangement joins TRBV7-8 to TRBJ2-5; D perhaps matches TRBD1 (6 bases). This CDR3 is built from 16 residues. Trimming took off 5 bases at V and 1 base at J, with 17 bases between the two ends. Germline V lookup: CDR1 SGHVS, CDR2 FQNEAQ.

Note on this clone: A junction end diverges from the germline sequence, so it may reflect a read error. This rearrangement joins TRBV7-9 to TRBJ1-2; D gene ambiguous. The germline V gene encodes CDR1 SEHNR and CDR2 FQNEAQ (reference sequence). The CDR3 length is 11 residues. CDR3 loop: CSSSLGYGYTF. CDR3 in DNA: TGTTCCAGCAGCCTCGGTTATGGCTACACCTTC.

This chain's CDR3 is CASSEFASGGAGEQFF. CDR3 sequence (DNA): TGTGCCAGCAGTGAATTCGCTAGCGGGGGGGCAGGTGAGCAGTTCTTC. The V gene is TRBV2, the J gene TRBJ2-1; TRBD2 aligns across 12 bases. Germline CDR1 is SNHLY and CDR2 is FYNNEI. The CDR3 runs to 16 residues. Trimming cost V 2 bases and J 9 bases; bases outside gene matches: 8.

The V gene is TRBV27, the J gene TRBJ1-5; 7 bases agree with TRBD1. The germline CDR1 and CDR2 sequences are MNHEY and SMNVEV (reference sequence). The V and J ends lost 3 bases and 5 bases, in that order; junction bases with no gene match: 10. The CDR3 length is 16 residues. The CDR3 sequence: CASSFPDREWHQPQHF. The DNA for the CDR3 is TGTGCCAGCAGTTTCCCTGACAGGGAATGGCATCAGCCCCAGCATTTT.

The CDR3 here is CATSRAQGREAFF. The DNA of the CDR3 is TGTGCCACCAGCAGAGCTCAGGGTCGTGAAGCTTTCTTT. This sequence joins TRBV15 and TRBJ1-1; possibly TRBD1 for D (5 bases). This CDR3 spans 13 amino acids. CDR1 and CDR2 from the germline V gene are LNHNV and YYDKDF (reference sequence). V lost 1 base to trimming and J lost 7 bases, with 10 bases between them.

This sequence joins TRBV5-5 and TRBJ1-2; a weak D match, TRBD1 (5 bases). Germline V gene lookup returns CDR1 SGHKS and CDR2 YYEKEE (reference sequence). Between the trimmed V and J ends, which lost 4 bases and 8 bases, there was a span of 18 bases. The CDR3 is 14 amino acids. The CDR3 here is CASSNQGDWGGYTF. The CDR3 DNA is TGTGCCAGCAGCAACCAAGGGGACTGGGGGGGCTACACCTTC.

This clone appeared a few times. The chain is built from TRBV5-1 and TRBJ1-1; D perhaps matches TRBD1 (5 bases). The CDR3 consists of 13 residues. CDR1 is SGHRS and CDR2 is YFSETQ in the germline V gene. V was shortened by 4 bases and J by 8 bases, with 15 bases between the two germline ends. The CDR3, as DNA: TGCGCCAGCAGCCCCGGGGGGGGAAGGGAAGCTTTCTTT. Protein: CASSPGGGREAFF.

The chain carries TRBV19 and TRBJ2-1; D unclear. The CDR3 is 14 residues long. From germline, CDR1 is LNHDA and CDR2 SQIVND (reference sequence). Trimming left V 6 bases short and J 10 bases short, with 19 bases between. CDR3 residues: CASRKMTSPREQFF. In DNA form, the CDR3 reads TGTGCCAGTAGGAAGATGACTTCCCCTCGGGAGCAGTTCTTC.

A single count supports this clone. The chain is built from TRBV6-5 and TRBJ2-7; 9 positions agree with TRBD1. Per germline, CDR1 MNHEY and CDR2 SVGAGI. With V trimmed by 6 bases and J by 5 bases, 8 bases remained unmatched. This CDR3 has 14 amino acids. The CDR3 nucleotides read TGTGCCAGCAGCCGCCGGACAGGGGAAGACGAGCAGTACGTC. It codes for CASSRRTGEDEQYV.

The chain has TRBV4-2 and TRBJ1-3, with D maybe TRBD1 (6 bases). This CDR3 has 18 amino acids. CDR1 is LGHNA, CDR2 YNFKEQ, per germline. The V and J ends lost 4 bases and 0 bases respectively, with 19 bases between them. The DNA for the CDR3 is TGTGCCAGCAGCCTGAGGATGTCAGGGGTCAGCTCTGGAAACACCATATATTTT. Translated, it gives CASSLRMSGVSSGNTIYF.

The chain has TRBV10-2 and TRBJ2-7, with TRBD2 matching over 10 bases. V was clipped by 6 bases and J by 3 bases; unmatched bases: 2. The CDR3 runs to 13 residues. The V gene's germline CDR1 is WSHSY and CDR2 SAAADI. The chain's CDR3 is CASSLAGDYEQYV. CDR3 DNA sequence: TGCGCCAGCAGCCTAGCGGGGGACTACGAGCAGTACGTC.

The rearrangement joins TRBV19 to TRBJ2-1; TRBD2 might be the D (5 bases). Trimming pared 3 bases from V and 7 bases from J, leaving 13 bases between. This CDR3 spans 14 amino acids. CDR1 and CDR2 (germline): LNHDA, SQIVND (reference sequence). CDR3 loop: CASSIGLEPNEQFF. CDR3 nucleotide sequence: TGTGCCAGTAGTATCGGACTCGAACCAAATGAGCAGTTCTTC.